These T cell receptor beta chains were read from a single sample in a study of T cell responses to AZD1222 COVID-19 vaccine. Only in-frame clones appear in the TCRdb table, and some are missing; sequencing was by immunoSEQ multiplex PCR. The data hold approximately 99,000 clones, with more than 70% observed a single time. Material: peripheral blood, obtained on day 0 of MenACWY control vaccination. The receptor source for this set is an adult in good health. Both conserved end residues are part of each CDR3. Fields, in order: J gene, clone size, D gene, V gene, CDR3 protein, CDR3 DNA. The D gene is left open where the match is weak. Size is stated for part of the rows, as once, few or many counts, or as a class when the clone is expanded.

TRBJ1-1 | NA | NA | TRBV28 | CASSLRGGTEAFF | TGTGCCAGCAGTTTAAGAGGAGGTACTGAAGCTTTCTTT
TRBJ1-1 | NA | NA | TRBV7-9 | CASSLGTEAFF | TGTGCCAGCAGCCTGGGAACTGAAGCTTTCTTT
TRBJ2-1 | NA | TRBD2 | TRBV10-1 | CASSPNSTDSGLAGAPNEQFF | TGCGCCAGCAGTCCGAACTCTACAGACTCGGGACTAGCGGGGGCCCCAAATGAGCAGTTCTTC
TRBJ1-2 | NA | TRBD1 | TRBV28 | CASSTPGTGNYGYTF | TGTGCCAGCAGTACCCCCGGGACAGGAAACTATGGCTACACCTTC
TRBJ1-2 | NA | TRBD1 | TRBV19 | CASSMDRGTNYGYTF | TGTGCCAGTAGTATGGACAGGGGCACTAACTATGGCTACACCTTC
TRBJ2-5 | NA | TRBD2 | TRBV7-8 | CASSFSGTSGRRETQYF | TGTGCCAGCAGCTTTAGTGGGACTAGCGGTCGAAGGGAGACCCAGTACTTC
TRBJ1-1 | NA | TRBD1 | TRBV6-5 | CASRVGGADTEAFF | TGTGCCAGCAGGGTAGGGGGCGCCGACACTGAAGCTTTCTTT
TRBJ1-3 | NA | NA | TRBV6-6 | CASSYEGRGNTIYF | TGTGCCAGCAGTTACGAGGGGAGAGGAAACACCATATATTTT
TRBJ1-4 | NA | NA | TRBV4-3 | CASSERASFEKLFF | TGCGCCAGCAGCGAGAGGGCCTCCTTTGAAAAACTGTTTTTT
TRBJ1-2 | NA | NA | TRBV11-2 | CASSLGQGFPGYTF | TGTGCCAGCAGCTTAGGGCAGGGTTTCCCTGGCTACACCTTC
TRBJ2-2 | NA | NA | TRBV3-1/TRBV3-2 | CASSQAGIVTNTGELFF | TGTGCCAGCAGCCAAGCCGGCATCGTGACTAACACCGGGGAGCTGTTTTTT
TRBJ2-7 | NA | NA | TRBV6-6 | CASRPGRNNYEQYF | TGTGCCAGCAGGCCGGGACGGAATAACTACGAGCAGTACTTC
TRBJ1-5 | once | TRBD1 | TRBV24-1 | CATSDHGQGENQPQHF | TGTGCCACCAGTGACCACGGACAGGGGGAAAATCAGCCCCAGCATTTT
TRBJ1-1 | once | NA | TRBV25-1 | CASKADSRNTEAFF | TGTGCCAGCAAAGCGGACAGCCGGAACACTGAAGCTTTCTTT
TRBJ1-2 | NA | NA | TRBV5-4 | CASSLDRSNYGYTF | TGTGCCAGCAGCTTGGACAGGTCTAACTATGGCTACACCTTC
TRBJ1-4 | NA | NA | TRBV5-6 | CASSRGGNSHPSNEKLFF | TGTGCCAGCAGCCGAGGCGGGAACTCCCATCCCTCTAATGAAAAACTGTTTTTT
TRBJ2-1 | few | NA | TRBV6-6 | CASSYSTSHVEQFF | TGTGCCAGCAGTTACTCCACTAGTCATGTAGAGCAGTTCTTC
TRBJ2-2 | NA | TRBD2 | TRBV7-8 | CASIRSGGNTGELFF | TGTGCCAGCATCAGGAGCGGGGGGAACACCGGGGAGCTGTTTTTT
TRBJ1-5 | NA | NA | TRBV6-5 | CASSYAGANQPQHF | TGTGCCAGCAGTTACGCAGGGGCCAATCAGCCCCAGCATTTT
TRBJ2-5 | NA | NA | TRBV2 | CASRRTEREETQYF | TGTGCCAGCAGGAGGACAGAACGAGAAGAGACCCAGTACTTC
TRBJ2-1 | NA | NA | TRBV9 | CASSVGESPNEQFF | TGTGCCAGCAGCGTAGGAGAAAGCCCCAATGAGCAGTTCTTC
TRBJ1-1 | NA | NA | TRBV9 | CASSDTPGGGNTEAFF | TGTGCCAGCAGCGACACTCCTGGGGGAGGGAACACTGAAGCTTTCTTT
TRBJ2-5 | NA | NA | TRBV5-6 | CASSLAGKETQYF | TGTGCCAGCAGCTTGGCCGGGAAGGAGACCCAGTACTTC
TRBJ1-6 | NA | NA | TRBV30 | CAWMGGQTYNSPLHF | TGTGCCTGGATGGGCGGACAAACATATAATTCACCCCTCCACTTT
TRBJ2-7 | NA | NA | TRBV12-1 | CASSFSDRAARDKQYF | TGTGCCAGCAGCTTTAGCGACCGGGCTGCACGAGATAAGCAGTACTTC
TRBJ2-6 | once | NA | TRBV7-2 | CASSFQGLSGANVLTF | TGTGCCAGCAGCTTTCAGGGTCTCTCTGGGGCCAACGTCCTGACTTTC